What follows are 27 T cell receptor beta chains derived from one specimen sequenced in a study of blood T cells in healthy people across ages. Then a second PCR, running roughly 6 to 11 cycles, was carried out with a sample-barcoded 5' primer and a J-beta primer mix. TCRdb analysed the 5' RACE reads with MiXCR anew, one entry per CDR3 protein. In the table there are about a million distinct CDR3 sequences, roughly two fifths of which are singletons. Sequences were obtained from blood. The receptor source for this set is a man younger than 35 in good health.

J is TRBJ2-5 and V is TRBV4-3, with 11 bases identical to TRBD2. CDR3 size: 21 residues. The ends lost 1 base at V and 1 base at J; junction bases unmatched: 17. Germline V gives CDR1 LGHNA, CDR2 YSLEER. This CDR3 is CASSQVRSGISGGDLQETQYF. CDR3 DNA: TGCGCCAGCAGCCAAGTTCGGTCGGGGATTAGCGGGGGGGATCTCCAAGAGACCCAGTACTTC.

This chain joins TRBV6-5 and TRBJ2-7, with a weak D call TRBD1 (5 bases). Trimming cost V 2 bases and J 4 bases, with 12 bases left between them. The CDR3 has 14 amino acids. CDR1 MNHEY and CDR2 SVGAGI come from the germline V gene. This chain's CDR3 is CASSYAGMVYEQYF. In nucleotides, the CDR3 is TGTGCCAGCAGTTACGCAGGGATGGTTTACGAGCAGTACTTC.

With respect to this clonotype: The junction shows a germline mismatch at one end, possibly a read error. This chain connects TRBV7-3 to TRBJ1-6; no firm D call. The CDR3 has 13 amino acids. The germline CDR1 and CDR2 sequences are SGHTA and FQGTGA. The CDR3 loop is CAGSLLSNSPLHF. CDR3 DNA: TGTGCCGGCAGCTTATTGTCAAATTCACCCCTCCACTTT. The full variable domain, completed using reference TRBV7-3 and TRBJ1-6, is GAGVSQTPSNKVTEKGKYVELRCDPISGHTALYWYRQSLGQGPEFLIYFQGTGAADDSGLPNDRFFAVRPEGSVSTLKIQRTERGDSAVYLCAGSLLSNSPLHFGNGTRLTVT.

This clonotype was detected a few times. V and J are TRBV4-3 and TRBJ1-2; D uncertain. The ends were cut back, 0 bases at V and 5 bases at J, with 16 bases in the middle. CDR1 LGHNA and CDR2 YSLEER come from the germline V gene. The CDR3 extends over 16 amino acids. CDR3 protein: CASSQDGRNLRYGYTF. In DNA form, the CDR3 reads TGCGCCAGCAGCCAAGATGGGCGGAACCTCCGATATGGCTACACCTTC.

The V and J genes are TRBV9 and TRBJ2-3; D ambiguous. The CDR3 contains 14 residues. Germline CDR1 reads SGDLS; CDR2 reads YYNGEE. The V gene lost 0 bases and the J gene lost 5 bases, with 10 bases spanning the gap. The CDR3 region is CASSVGARVDTQYF. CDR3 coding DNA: TGTGCCAGCAGCGTAGGAGCTCGAGTAGATACGCAGTATTTT.

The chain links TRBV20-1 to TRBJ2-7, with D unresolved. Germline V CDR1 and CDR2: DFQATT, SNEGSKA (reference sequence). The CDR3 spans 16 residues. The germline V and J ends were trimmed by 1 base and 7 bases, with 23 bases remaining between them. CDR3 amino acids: CSARGVGPGFYNEQYF. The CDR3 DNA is TGCAGTGCTAGAGGTGTTGGGCCAGGCTTCTACAATGAGCAGTACTTC.

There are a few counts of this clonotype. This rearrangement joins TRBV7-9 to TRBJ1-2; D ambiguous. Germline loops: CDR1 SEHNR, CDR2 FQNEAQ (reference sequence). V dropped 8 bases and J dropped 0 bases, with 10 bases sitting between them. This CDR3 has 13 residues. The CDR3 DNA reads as TGTGCCAGCGGCCGGGTGTCTAACTATGGCTACACCTTC. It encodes CASGRVSNYGYTF.

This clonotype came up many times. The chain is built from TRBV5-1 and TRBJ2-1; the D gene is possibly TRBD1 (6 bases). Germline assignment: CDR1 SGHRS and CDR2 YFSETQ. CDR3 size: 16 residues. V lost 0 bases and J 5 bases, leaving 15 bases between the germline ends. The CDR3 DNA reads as TGCGCCAGCAGCTTGGTAGGCAGGGGCTTTGACAATGAGCAGTTCTTC. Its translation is CASSLVGRGFDNEQFF.

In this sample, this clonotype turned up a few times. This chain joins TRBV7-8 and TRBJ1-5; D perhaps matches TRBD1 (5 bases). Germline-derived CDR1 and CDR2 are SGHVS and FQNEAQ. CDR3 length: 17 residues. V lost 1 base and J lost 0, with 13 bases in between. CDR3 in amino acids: CASSLEQGAYSNQPQHF. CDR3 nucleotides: TGTGCCAGCAGCTTAGAGCAGGGAGCCTATAGCAATCAGCCCCAGCATTTT. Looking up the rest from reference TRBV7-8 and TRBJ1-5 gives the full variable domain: GAGVSQSPRYKVAKRGQDVALRCDPISGHVSLFWYQQALGQGPEFLTYFQNEAQLDKSGLPSDRFFAERPEGSVSTLKIQRTQQEDSAVYLCASSLEQGAYSNQPQHFGDGTRLSIL.

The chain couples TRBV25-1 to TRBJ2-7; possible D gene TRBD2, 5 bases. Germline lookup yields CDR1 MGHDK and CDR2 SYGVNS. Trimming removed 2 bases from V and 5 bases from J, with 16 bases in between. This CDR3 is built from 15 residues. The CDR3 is CASSERVGSSHEQYF. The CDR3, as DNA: TGTGCCAGCAGTGAAAGGGTTGGTTCTAGCCACGAGCAGTACTTC.

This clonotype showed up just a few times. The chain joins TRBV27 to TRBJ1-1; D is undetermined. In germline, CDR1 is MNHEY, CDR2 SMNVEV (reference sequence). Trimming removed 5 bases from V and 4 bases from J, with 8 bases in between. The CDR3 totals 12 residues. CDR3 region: CASSGVGTEAFF. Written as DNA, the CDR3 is TGTGCCAGCAGTGGGGTGGGCACTGAAGCTTTCTTT.

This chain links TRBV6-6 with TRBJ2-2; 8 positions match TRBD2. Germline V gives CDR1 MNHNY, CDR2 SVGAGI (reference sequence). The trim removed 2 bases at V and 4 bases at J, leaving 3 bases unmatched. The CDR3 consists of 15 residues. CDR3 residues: CASSYERGPTGELFF. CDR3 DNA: TGTGCCAGCAGTTACGAGCGGGGGCCCACCGGGGAGCTGTTTTTT.

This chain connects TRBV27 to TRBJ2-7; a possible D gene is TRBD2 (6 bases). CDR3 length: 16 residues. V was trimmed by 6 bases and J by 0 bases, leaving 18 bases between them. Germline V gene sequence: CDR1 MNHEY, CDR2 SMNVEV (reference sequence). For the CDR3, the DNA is TGTGCCAGCAGCCGATCAATAGCGGTAGACTCCTACGAGCAGTACTTC. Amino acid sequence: CASSRSIAVDSYEQYF.

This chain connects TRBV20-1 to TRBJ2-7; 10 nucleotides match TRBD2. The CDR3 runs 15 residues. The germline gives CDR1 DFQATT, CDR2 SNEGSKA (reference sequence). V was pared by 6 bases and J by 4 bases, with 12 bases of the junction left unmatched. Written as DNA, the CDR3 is TGCAGTGCCAGCCCCCTAGCGGGAGCTCTATACGAGCAGTACTTC. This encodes CSASPLAGALYEQYF.

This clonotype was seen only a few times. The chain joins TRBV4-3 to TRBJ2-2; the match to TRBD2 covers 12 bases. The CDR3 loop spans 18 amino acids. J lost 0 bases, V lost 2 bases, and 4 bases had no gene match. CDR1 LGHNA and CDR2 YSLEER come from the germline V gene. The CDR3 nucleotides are TGCGCCAGCAGCCAATCTAGACTAGCGGGGGCGAACACCGGGGAGCTGTTTTTT. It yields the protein CASSQSRLAGANTGELFF.

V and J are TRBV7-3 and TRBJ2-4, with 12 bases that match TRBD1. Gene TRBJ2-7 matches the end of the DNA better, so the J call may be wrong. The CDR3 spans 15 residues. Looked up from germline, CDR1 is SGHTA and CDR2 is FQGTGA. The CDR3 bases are TGTGCCAGCAGCTTCGGGACAGGGGGCATTTACGAGCAGTACTTC. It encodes CASSFGTGGIYEQYF.

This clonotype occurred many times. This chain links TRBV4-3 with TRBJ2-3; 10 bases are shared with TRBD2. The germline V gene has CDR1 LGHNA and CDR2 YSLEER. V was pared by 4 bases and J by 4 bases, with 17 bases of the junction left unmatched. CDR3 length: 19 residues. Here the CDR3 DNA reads TGCGCCAGCAGCCCCTTGGAACTAGCGGGGAACTTTCTGCCAGATACGCAGTATTTT. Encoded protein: CASSPLELAGNFLPDTQYF.

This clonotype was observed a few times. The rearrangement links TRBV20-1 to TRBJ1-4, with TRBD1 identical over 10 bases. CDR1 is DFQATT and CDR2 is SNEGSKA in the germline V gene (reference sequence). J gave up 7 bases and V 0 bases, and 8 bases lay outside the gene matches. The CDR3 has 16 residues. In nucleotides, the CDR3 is TGCAGTGCTAGAGATGGGACAGGGGAGATAGCTGAAAAACTGTTTTTT. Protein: CSARDGTGEIAEKLFF.

The CDR3 DNA reads as TGTGCCAGCAGTTACTCCTCTTGGGGGGGGACCACAGATACGCAGTATTTT. Translating gives CASSYSSWGGTTDTQYF. This rearrangement joins TRBV6-5 to TRBJ2-3; 7 positions agree with TRBD2. This CDR3 has 17 amino acids. The germline V gene encodes CDR1 MNHEY and CDR2 SVGAGI. The J segment lost 2 bases and the V segment lost 0 bases, leaving 8 bases of the junction unmatched.

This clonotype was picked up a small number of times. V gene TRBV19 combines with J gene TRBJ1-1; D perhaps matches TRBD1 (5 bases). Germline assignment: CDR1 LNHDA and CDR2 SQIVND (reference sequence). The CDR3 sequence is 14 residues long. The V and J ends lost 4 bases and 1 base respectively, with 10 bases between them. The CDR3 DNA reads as TGTGCCAGTAGTAGGGCAGGGACGAACACTGAAGCTTTCTTT. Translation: CASSRAGTNTEAFF.

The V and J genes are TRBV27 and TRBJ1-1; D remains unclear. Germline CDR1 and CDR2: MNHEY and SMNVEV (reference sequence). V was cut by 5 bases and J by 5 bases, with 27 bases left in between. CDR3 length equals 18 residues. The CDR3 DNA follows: TGTGCCAGCAGTCCCTCCATACGGGCCCTGAAGGTACATACTGAAGCTTTCTTT. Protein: CASSPSIRALKVHTEAFF.

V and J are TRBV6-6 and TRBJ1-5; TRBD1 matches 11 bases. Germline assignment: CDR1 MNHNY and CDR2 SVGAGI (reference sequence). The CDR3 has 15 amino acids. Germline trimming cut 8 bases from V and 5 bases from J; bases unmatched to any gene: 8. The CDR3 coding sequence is TGTGCCAGCCGTCCCGTGGGACAGGGGGATCAGCCCCAGCATTTT. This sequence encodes CASRPVGQGDQPQHF.

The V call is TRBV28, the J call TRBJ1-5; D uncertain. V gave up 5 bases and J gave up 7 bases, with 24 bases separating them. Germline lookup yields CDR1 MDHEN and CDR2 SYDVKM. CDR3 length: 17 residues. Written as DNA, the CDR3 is TGTGCCAGCAGTCCAACCCCCCGGGCTGGTCAGGAACAGCCCCAGCATTTT. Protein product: CASSPTPRAGQEQPQHF.

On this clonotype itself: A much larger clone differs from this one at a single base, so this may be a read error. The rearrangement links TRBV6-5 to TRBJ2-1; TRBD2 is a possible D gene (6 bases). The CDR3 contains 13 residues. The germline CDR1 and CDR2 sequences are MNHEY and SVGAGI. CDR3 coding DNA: TGTTCCAGCAGTTACGGAGGGGTGAATGAGCAGTTCTTC. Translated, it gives CSSSYGGVNEQFF.

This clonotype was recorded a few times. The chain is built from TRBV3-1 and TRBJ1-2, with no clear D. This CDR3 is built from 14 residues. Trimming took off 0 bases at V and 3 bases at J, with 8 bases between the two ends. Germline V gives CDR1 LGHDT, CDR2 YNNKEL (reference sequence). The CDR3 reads CASSQDEGYYGYTF. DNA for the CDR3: TGTGCCAGCAGCCAAGATGAGGGTTACTATGGCTACACCTTC. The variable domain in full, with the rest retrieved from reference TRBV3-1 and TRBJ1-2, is DTAVSQTPKYLVTQMGNDKSIKCEQNLGHDTMYWYKQDSKKFLKIMFSYNNKELIINETVPNRFSPKSPDKAHLNLHINSLELGDSAVYFCASSQDEGYYGYTFGSGTRLTVV.

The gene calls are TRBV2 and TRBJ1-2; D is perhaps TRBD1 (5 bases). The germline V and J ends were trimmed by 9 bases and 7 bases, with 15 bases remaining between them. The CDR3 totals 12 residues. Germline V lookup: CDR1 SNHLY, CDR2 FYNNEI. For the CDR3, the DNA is TGTGCCAGTACTTCCTCAGGGACTGGCTACACCTTC. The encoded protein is CASTSSGTGYTF. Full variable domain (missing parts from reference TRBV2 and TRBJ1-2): EPEVTQTPSHQVTQMGQEVILRCVPISNHLYFYWYRQILGQKVEFLVSFYNNEISEKSEIFDDQFSVERPDGSNFTLKIRSTKLEDSAMYFCASTSSGTGYTFGSGTRLTVV.

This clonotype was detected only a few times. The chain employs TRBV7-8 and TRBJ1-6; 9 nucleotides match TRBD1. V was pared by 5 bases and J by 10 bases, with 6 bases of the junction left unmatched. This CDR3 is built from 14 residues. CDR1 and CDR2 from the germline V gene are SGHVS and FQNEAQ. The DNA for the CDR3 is TGTGCCAGCAGCCAGACAGGGGGAAGATCACCCCTCCACTTT. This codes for CASSQTGGRSPLHF.